This entry describes one TCR beta chain. Its specificity is unknown. This specimen comes from a study of somatic mutations in cytotoxic T cells in rheumatoid arthritis. Whole-study context: Before any treatment began, roughly 30 ml EDTA peripheral blood was collected from patients right after diagnosis.

Libraries were prepared by immunoSEQ multiplex PCR; TCRdb keeps only in-frame clonotypes and omits some of them. Of under 20,000 clones listed, 75% to 90% are singletons. Study-level findings and limits: With about 60 patients examined, several had a largest CD8+ clone exceeding 20% of CD8+ cells.

Germline V gene sequence: CDR1 LNHDA, CDR2 SQIVND (reference sequence). The CDR3 is 17 residues long. J gave up 5 bases and V 1 base, and 11 bases lay outside the gene matches. The study pulled out CD4+ and CD8+ cells with positive magnetic bead selection and then checked their purity by flow cytometry. V gene TRBV19 combines with J gene TRBJ2-7; TRBD2 matches at 10 bases. The specimen sequenced was CD8+ T cells sorted from blood. The origin of this receptor is a woman in her thirties or forties with rheumatoid arthritis. CDR3 in amino acids: CASSIGAIAGGTHEQYF. CDR3 DNA: TGTGCCAGTAGTATAGGCGCTATAGCGGGAGGTACCCACGAGCAGTACTTC. The variable domain in full, completed from reference TRBV19 and TRBJ2-7, reads DGGITQSPKYLFRKEGQNVTLSCEQNLNHDAMYWYRQDPGQGLRLIYYSQIVNDFQKGDIAEGYSVSREKKESFPLTVTSAQKNPTAFYLCASSIGAIAGGTHEQYFGPGTRLTVT.